This T cell receptor (beta chain) derives from a study of T-cell reconstitution after alpha-beta-depleted transplantation in children. The CDR3 length is 14 residues. V was trimmed by 4 bases and J by 0 bases, leaving 8 bases between them. The germline V gene encodes CDR1 SGDLS and CDR2 YYNGEE. A few counts support this clonotype. As it was prepared, the TCRbeta library received unique molecular identifiers. Using its own MiXCR run on the PCR reads, TCRdb lists one record per CDR3 protein. The sample has about 300,000 distinct CDR3 sequences, over 9.5% seen once; the top ten hold just under 7.5%. The chain combines TRBV9 with TRBJ1-3, with D perhaps TRBD1 (5 bases). The receptor was derived from a boy less than two years old with acute myeloid leukemia, due to receive a stem cell transplant. The starting material was PBMCs, obtained before TCRalphabeta/CD19-depleted stem cell transplant. The DNA for the CDR3 is TGTGCCAGCAGCTATGGGGGCTCTGGAAACACCATATATTTT. As protein: CASSYGGSGNTIYF.